The source of this TCR beta chain is a study of shared clonotypes between healthy human individuals. As to this clone: Its antigen is currently unknown.

This CDR3 spans 15 amino acids. Study processing details: Junction-only immunoSEQ sequences carried no quality scores, so filtering differed. TCRdb keeps only in-frame clones here, not all; method: immunoSEQ multiplex PCR. V, J and clone size derive from that table, while D and trimming were established from the DNA sequence. The table includes hundreds of thousands of clones, roughly 72% detected once. General observations from the study: Sampling involved blood alone; tissue repertoires likely differ.

The rearrangement uses TRBV21-1 and TRBJ1-1; the D call in the table, TRBD1, was not verified against the DNA. TRBV21-1 is a recognized pseudogene. Sample: memory CD4+ T cells sorted from blood. The subset: CD45RA-negative fraction. This clonotype originated in a young woman in good health. In DNA, the CDR3 is TGTGCCAGCAGCAAAGAGACAGGGTTCGAGACTGAAGCTTTCTTT. Translation: CASSKETGFETEAFF.